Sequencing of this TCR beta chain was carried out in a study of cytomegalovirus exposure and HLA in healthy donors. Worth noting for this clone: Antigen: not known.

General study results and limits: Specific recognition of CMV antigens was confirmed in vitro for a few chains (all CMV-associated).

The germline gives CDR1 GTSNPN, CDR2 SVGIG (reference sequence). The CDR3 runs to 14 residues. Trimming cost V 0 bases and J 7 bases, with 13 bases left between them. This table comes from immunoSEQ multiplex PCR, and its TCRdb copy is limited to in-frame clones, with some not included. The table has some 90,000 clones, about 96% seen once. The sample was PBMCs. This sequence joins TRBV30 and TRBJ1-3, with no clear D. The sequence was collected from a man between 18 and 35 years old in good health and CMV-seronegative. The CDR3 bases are TGTGCCTGGAGTGTGGATTCCTTCGGGAACACCATATATTTT. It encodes CAWSVDSFGNTIYF.